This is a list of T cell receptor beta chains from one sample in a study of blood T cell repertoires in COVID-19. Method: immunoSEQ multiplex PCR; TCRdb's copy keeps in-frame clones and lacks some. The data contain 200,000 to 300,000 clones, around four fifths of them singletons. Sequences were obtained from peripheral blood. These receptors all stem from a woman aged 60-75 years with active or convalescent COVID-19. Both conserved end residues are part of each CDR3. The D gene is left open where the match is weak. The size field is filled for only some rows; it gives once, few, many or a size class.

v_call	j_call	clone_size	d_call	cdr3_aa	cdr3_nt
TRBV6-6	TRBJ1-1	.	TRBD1	CASSFPGQKNTEAFF	TGTGCCAGCAGTTTCCCGGGACAGAAGAACACTGAAGCTTTCTTT
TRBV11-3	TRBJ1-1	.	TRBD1	CASSLQIGQEGVPEAFF	TGTGCCAGCAGCCTACAAATAGGACAGGAGGGGGTCCCTGAAGCTTTCTTT
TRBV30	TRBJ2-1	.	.	CACQGSTKESSYNEQFF	TGTGCCTGTCAGGGGTCAACGAAAGAGAGCTCCTACAATGAGCAGTTCTTC
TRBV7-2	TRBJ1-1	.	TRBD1	CASSLSWTGNTEAFF	TGTGCCAGCAGCTTATCTTGGACAGGGAACACTGAAGCTTTCTTT
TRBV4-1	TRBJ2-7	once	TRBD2	CASSQDLAGAYEQYF	TGCGCCAGCAGCCAAGATCTAGCGGGAGCCTACGAGCAGTACTTC
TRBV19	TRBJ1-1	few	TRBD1	CASSPGQIKGLAFF	TGTGCCAGTAGCCCGGGACAGATAAAAGGACTGGCTTTCTTT
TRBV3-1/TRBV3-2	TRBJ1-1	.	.	CASSQDRLNTEAFF	TGTGCCAGCAGCCAGGACAGATTAAACACTGAAGCTTTCTTT
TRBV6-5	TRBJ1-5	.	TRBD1	CASRPGGQQPQHF	TGTGCCAGCAGACCAGGGGGCCAGCAGCCCCAGCATTTT
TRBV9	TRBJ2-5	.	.	CASSRRQAQETQYF	TGTGCCAGCAGCAGGCGACAGGCCCAAGAGACCCAGTACTTC
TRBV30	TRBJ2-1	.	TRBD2	CAWEAGDYNEQFF	TGTGCCTGGGAGGCGGGGGATTACAATGAGCAGTTCTTC
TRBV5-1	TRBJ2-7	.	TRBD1	CASGTGDYEQYF	TGCGCCAGCGGCACAGGGGACTACGAGCAGTACTTC
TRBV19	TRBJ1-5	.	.	CASSRGARNQPQHF	TGTGCCAGTAGTCGGGGGGCTCGCAATCAGCCCCAGCATTTT
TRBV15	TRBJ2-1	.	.	CATSRDPGSYNEQFF	TGTGCCACCAGCAGAGATCCGGGCTCCTACAATGAGCAGTTCTTC
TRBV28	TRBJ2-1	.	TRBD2	CASSPLAVSYNEQFF	TGTGCCAGCAGTCCTCTAGCGGTCTCCTACAATGAGCAGTTCTTC
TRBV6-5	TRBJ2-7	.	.	CASSNLGDEQYF	TGTGCCAGCAGTAACCTAGGGGACGAGCAGTACTTC
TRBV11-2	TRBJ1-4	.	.	CASSSNIRTNEKLFF	TGTGCCAGCAGCTCCAATATCAGAACTAATGAAAAACTGTTTTTT
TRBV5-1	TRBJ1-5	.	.	CASSLLGPGGNQPQHF	TGCGCCAGCAGCTTGCTCGGACCGGGGGGCAATCAGCCCCAGCATTTT
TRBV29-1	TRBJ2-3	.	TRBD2	CSANTPASGGFTDTQYF	TGCAGCGCTAATACCCCCGCTAGCGGGGGATTCACAGATACGCAGTATTTT
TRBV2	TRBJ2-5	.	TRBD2	CASSPGTSGKYKETQYF	TGTGCCAGCAGCCCAGGGACTAGCGGGAAATATAAAGAGACCCAGTACTTC
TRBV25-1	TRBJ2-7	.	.	CASRDMFYEQYF	TGTGCCAGCCGAGACATGTTCTACGAGCAGTACTTC
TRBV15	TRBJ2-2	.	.	CATSSPSVGLGTGELFF	TGTGCCACCAGCAGCCCCTCCGTGGGTCTAGGAACCGGGGAGCTGTTTTTT
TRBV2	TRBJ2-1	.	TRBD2	CASSEYRLAGELYNEQFF	TGTGCCAGCAGTGAATATAGACTAGCGGGAGAGTTATACAATGAGCAGTTCTTC
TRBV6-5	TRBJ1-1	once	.	CASTAGLMNTEAFF	TGTGCCAGCACCGCGGGCCTGATGAACACTGAAGCTTTCTTT
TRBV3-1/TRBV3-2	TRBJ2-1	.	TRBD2	CASSHLGGLAGGGEQFF	TGTGCCAGCAGCCATTTAGGTGGACTAGCGGGCGGGGGTGAGCAGTTCTTC
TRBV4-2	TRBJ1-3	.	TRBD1	CASSQETGGNTIYF	TGTGCCAGCAGCCAAGAGACAGGGGGAAACACCATATATTTT
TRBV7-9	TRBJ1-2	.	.	CASSQGGGYGYTF	TGTGCCAGCAGCCAAGGGGGGGGATATGGCTACACCTTC
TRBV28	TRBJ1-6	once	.	CASSFPQASSSPLHF	TGTGCCAGCAGTTTCCCCCAGGCCTCAAGTTCACCCCTCCACTTT
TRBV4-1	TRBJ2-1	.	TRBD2	CASSRGTSGFNEQFF	TGCGCCAGCAGCCGCGGGACTAGCGGGTTCAATGAGCAGTTCTTC
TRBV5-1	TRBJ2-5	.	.	CASSLRASAGETQYF	TGCGCCAGCAGCTTGAGGGCTTCCGCGGGAGAGACCCAGTACTTC
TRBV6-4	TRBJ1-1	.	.	CASSATVNTEAFF	TGTGCCAGCAGTGCTACGGTGAACACTGAAGCTTTCTTT
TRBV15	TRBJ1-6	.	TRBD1	CATSRGAGTGRSPLHF	TGTGCCACCAGCAGAGGGGCGGGGACAGGGCGTTCACCCCTCCACTTT
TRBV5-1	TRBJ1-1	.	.	CASSLEFHSTEAFF	TGCGCCAGCAGCTTGGAATTCCATTCCACTGAAGCTTTCTTT
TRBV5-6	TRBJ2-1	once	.	CASSLLYGSRLSNEQFF	TGTGCCAGCAGCTTGTTATACGGGAGTCGTCTATCTAATGAGCAGTTCTTC
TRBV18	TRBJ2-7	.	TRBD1	CASSPPGQGAREQYF	TGTGCCAGCTCACCACCGGGACAGGGGGCTCGCGAGCAGTACTTC
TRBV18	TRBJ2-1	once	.	CASSPTDYISSNEQFF	TGTGCCAGCTCTCCCACAGACTACATTTCGTCCAATGAGCAGTTCTTC
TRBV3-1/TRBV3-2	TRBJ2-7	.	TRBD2	CASRSRTSVAGEQYF	TGTGCCAGCCGATCCAGGACTAGCGTGGCGGGGGAGCAGTACTTC
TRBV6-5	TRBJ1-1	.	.	CASSYLGGNTEAFF	TGTGCCAGCAGTTACTTAGGGGGAAACACTGAAGCTTTCTTT